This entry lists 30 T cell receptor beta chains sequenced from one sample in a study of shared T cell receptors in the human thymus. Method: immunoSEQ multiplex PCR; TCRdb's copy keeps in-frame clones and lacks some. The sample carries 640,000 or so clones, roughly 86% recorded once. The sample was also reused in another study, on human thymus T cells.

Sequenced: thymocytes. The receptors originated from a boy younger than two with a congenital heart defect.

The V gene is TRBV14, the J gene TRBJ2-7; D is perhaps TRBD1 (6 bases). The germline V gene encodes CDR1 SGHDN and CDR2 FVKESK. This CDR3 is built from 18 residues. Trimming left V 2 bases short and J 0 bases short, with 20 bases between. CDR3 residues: CASSQLLPHQGSSYEQYF. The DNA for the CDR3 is TGTGCCAGCAGCCAACTCCTCCCACATCAGGGGTCCTCCTACGAGCAGTACTTC.

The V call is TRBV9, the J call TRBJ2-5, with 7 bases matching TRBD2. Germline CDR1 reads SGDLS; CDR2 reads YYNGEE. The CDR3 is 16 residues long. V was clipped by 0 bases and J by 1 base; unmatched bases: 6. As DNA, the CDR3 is TGTGCCAGCAGCGTAGAGAACGGGGGGACCCAAGAGACCCAGTACTTC. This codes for CASSVENGGTQETQYF.

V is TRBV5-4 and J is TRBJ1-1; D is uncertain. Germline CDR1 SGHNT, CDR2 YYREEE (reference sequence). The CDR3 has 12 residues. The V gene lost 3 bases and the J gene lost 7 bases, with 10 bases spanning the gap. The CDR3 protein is CASSSHGSEAFF. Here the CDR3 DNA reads TGTGCCAGCAGCTCCCACGGTAGTGAAGCTTTCTTT.

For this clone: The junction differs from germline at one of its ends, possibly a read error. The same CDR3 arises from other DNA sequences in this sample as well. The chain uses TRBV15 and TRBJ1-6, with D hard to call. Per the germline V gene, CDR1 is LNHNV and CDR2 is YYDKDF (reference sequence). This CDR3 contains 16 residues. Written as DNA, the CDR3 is TGTGCCACCAGCAGAGATGCGGTCCCGACGAATTCCCCCCTCCACTTT. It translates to CATSRDAVPTNSPLHF.

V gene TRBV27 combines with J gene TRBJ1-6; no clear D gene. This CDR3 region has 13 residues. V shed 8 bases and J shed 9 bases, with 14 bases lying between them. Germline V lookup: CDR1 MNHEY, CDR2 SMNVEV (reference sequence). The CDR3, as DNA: TGTGCCAGCGGCGGGTCACGGGTTTCACCCCTCCACTTT. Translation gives CASGGSRVSPLHF.

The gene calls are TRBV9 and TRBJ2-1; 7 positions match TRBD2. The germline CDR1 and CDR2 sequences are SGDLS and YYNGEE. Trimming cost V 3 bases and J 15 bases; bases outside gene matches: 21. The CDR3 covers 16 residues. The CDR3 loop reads CASSGLTGSGYKTPFF. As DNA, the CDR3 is TGTGCCAGCAGCGGTCTAACCGGTAGCGGGTATAAAACCCCGTTCTTC.

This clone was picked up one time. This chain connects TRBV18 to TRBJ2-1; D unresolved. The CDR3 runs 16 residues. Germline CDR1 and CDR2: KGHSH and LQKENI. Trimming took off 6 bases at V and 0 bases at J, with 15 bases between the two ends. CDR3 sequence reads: CASSPFILSSYNEQFF. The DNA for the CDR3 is TGTGCCAGCTCGCCTTTTATTCTGAGCTCCTACAATGAGCAGTTCTTC.

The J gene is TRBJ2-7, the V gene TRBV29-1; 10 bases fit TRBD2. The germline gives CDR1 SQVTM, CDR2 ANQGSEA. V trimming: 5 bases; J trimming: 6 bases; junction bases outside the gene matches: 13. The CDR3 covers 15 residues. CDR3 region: CSVQSGRAKYFEQYF. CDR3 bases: TGCAGCGTTCAAAGCGGGAGGGCCAAGTATTTCGAGCAGTACTTC.

The CDR3, as DNA: TGTGCCTGGAGGTTCCAAAACACTGAAGCTTTCTTT. Residues: CAWRFQNTEAFF. This chain links TRBV30 with TRBJ1-1, with no clear D. This CDR3 is 12 amino acids long. CDR1 and CDR2 from the germline V gene are GTSNPN and SVGIG (reference sequence). Deletions cut 3 bases from V and 2 bases from J, with 7 bases between. The variable domain in full, completed from reference TRBV30 and TRBJ1-1, reads SQTIHQWPATLVQPVGSPLSLECTVEGTSNPNLYWYRQAAGRGLQLLFYSVGIGQISSEVPQNLSASRPQDRQFILSSKKLLLSDSGFYLCAWRFQNTEAFFGQGTRLTVV.

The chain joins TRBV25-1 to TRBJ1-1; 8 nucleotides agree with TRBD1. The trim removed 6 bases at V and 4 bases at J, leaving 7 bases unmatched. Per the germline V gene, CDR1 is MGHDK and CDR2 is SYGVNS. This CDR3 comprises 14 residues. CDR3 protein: CASSEDRASTEAFF. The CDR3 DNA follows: TGTGCCAGCAGCGAGGACAGGGCCTCCACTGAAGCTTTCTTT.

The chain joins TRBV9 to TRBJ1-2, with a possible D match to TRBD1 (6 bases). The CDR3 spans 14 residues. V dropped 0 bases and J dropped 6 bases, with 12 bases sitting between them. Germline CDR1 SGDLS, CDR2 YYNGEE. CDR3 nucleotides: TGTGCCAGCAGCGTAGAGGGGGAGGGGAATGGCTACACCTTC. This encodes CASSVEGEGNGYTF.

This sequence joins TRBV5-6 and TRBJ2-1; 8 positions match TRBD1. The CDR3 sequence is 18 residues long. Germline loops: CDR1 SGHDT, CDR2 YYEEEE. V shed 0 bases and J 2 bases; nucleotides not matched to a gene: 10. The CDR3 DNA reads TGTGCCAGCAGCTTGGTGCAGGGGGCCCTCAACCCCTACAATGAGCAGTTCTTC. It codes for CASSLVQGALNPYNEQFF.

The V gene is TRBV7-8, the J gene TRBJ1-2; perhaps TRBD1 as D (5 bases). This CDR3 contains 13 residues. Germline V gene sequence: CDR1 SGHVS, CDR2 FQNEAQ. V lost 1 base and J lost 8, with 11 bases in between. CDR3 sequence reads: CASSLVAGVGYTF. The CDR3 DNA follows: TGTGCCAGCAGCTTAGTTGCGGGGGTCGGCTACACCTTC.

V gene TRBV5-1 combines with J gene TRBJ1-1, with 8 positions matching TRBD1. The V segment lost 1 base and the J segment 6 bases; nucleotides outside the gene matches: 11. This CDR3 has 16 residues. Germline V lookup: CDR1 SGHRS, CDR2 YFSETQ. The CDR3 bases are TGCGCCAGCAGCTTGTTCCGGACAGGGCCCGATTCTGAAGCTTTCTTT. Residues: CASSLFRTGPDSEAFF.

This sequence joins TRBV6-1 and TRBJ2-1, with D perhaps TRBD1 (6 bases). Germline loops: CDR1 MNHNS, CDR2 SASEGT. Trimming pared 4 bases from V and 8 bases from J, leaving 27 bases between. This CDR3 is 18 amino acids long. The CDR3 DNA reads TGTGCCAGCAGTGCCGCGCCCTCAGGGGCGGTACTACGGGATGAGCAGTTCTTC. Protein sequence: CASSAAPSGAVLRDEQFF.

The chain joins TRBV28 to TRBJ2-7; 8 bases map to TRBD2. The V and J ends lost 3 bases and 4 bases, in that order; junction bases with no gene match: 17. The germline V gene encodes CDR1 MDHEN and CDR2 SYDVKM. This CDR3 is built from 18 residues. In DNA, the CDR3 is TGTGCCAGCAGTTTTGGCCCCCATTACCTACGGGAGGGGTACGAGCAGTACTTC. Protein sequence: CASSFGPHYLREGYEQYF.

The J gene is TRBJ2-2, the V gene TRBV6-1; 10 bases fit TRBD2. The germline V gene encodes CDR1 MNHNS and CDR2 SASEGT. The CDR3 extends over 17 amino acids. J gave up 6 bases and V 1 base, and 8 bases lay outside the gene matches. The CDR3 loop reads CASSEVCRTSGAGELFF. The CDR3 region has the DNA TGTGCCAGCAGTGAAGTTTGCCGGACTAGCGGTGCCGGGGAGCTGTTTTTT.

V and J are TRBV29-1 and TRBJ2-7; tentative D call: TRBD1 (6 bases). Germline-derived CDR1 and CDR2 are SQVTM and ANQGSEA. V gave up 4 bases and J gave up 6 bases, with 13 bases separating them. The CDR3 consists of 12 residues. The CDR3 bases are TGCAGCGTTGCTCAACAGGGTTCCGAGCAGTACTTC. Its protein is CSVAQQGSEQYF.

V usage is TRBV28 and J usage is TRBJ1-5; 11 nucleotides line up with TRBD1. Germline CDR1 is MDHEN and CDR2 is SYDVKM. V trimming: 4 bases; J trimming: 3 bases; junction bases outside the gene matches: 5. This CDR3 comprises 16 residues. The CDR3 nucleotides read TGTGCCAGCAGTTCGGGACAGGGGGTGGTCAATCAGCCCCAGCATTTT. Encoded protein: CASSSGQGVVNQPQHF. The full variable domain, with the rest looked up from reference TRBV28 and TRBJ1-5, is DVKVTQSSRYLVKRTGEKVFLECVQDMDHENMFWYRQDPGLGLRLIYFSYDVKMKEKGDIPEGYSVSREKKERFSLILESASTNQTSMYLCASSSGQGVVNQPQHFGDGTRLSIL.

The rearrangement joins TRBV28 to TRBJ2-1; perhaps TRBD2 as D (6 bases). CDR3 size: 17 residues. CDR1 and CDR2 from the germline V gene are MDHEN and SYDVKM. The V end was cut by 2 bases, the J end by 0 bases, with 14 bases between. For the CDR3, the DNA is TGTGCCAGCAGTTTACAAAACGGGGGAAGCTCCTACAATGAGCAGTTCTTC. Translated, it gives CASSLQNGGSSYNEQFF.

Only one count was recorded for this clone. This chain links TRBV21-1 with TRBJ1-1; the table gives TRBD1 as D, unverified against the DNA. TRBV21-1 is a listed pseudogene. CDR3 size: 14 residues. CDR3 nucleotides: TGTGCCAGCAGCAAAGATGCAGGGAACACTGAAGCTTTCTTT. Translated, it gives CASSKDAGNTEAFF.

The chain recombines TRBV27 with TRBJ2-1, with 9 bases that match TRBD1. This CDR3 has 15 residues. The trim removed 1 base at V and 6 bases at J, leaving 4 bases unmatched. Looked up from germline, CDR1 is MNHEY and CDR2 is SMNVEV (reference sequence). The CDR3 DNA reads TGTGCCAGCAGTTTATACCCGACAGGGGGCAATGAGCAGTTCTTC. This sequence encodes CASSLYPTGGNEQFF.

CDR3 in amino acids: CASSFNSLPYNEQFF. The CDR3 DNA is TGTGCCAGCAGCTTCAACAGCCTACCGTACAATGAGCAGTTCTTC. The V call is TRBV5-4, the J call TRBJ2-1, with no clear D. CDR1 is SGHNT, CDR2 YYREEE, per germline (reference sequence). The V gene lost 2 bases and the J gene lost 4 bases, with 13 bases spanning the gap. The CDR3 spans 15 residues.

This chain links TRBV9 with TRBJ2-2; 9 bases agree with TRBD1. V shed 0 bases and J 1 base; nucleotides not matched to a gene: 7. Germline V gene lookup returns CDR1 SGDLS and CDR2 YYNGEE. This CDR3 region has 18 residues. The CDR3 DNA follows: TGTGCCAGCAGCGTAGCGACAGGGGGGACTGAGAACACCGGGGAGCTGTTTTTT. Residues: CASSVATGGTENTGELFF.

Here the CDR3 DNA reads TGTGCCAGCACCCCAGACAGCAATCCTTCCTACGAGCAGTACTTC. Translating it yields CASTPDSNPSYEQYF. The chain recombines TRBV27 with TRBJ2-7, with a possible D match to TRBD1 (5 bases). Germline V gene lookup returns CDR1 MNHEY and CDR2 SMNVEV (reference sequence). V was shortened by 7 bases and J by 1 base, with 17 bases between the two germline ends. This CDR3 has 15 residues.

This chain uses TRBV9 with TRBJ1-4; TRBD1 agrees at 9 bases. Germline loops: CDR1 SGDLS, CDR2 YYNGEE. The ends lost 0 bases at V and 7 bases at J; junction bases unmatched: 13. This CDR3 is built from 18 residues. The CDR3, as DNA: TGTGCCAGCAGCGTAGCCGAGACTTCCGGGACAGGGAGTGAAAAACTGTTTTTT. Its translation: CASSVAETSGTGSEKLFF. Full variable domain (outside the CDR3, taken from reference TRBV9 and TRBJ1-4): DSGVTQTPKHLITATGQRVTLRCSPRSGDLSVYWYQQSLDQGLQFLIQYYNGEERAKGNILERFSAQQFPDLHSELNLSSLELGDSALYFCASSVAETSGTGSEKLFFGSGTQLSVL.

CDR3 nucleotide sequence: TGTGCCAGTAGTACCGACAGGGCTTACTACAATGAGCAGTTCTTC. It encodes CASSTDRAYYNEQFF. The rearrangement links TRBV19 to TRBJ2-1, with TRBD1 matching 7 bases. The V segment lost 4 bases and the J segment 3 bases; nucleotides outside the gene matches: 6. CDR1 LNHDA and CDR2 SQIVND come from the germline V gene (reference sequence). This CDR3 has 15 amino acids.

The CDR3 coding sequence is TGTGCCAGCAGCTTAGAGGGGCACACCGGGGAGCTGTTTTTT. It codes for CASSLEGHTGELFF. This chain uses TRBV7-2 with TRBJ2-2; tentatively, D is TRBD1 (5 bases). The V gene lost 1 base and the J gene lost 3 bases, with 6 bases spanning the gap. This CDR3 has 14 amino acids. Germline V gene sequence: CDR1 SGHTA, CDR2 FQGNSA.

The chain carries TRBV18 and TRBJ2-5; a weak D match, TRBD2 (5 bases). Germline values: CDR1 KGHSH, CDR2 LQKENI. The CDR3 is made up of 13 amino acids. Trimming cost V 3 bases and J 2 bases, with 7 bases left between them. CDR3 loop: CASSPDWQETQYF. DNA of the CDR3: TGTGCCAGCTCACCGGACTGGCAAGAGACCCAGTACTTC.

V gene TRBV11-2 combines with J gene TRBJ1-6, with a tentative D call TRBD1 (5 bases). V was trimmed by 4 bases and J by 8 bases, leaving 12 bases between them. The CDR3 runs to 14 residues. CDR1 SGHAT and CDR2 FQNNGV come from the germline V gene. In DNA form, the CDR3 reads TGTGCCAGCAGCTCTCCCGGGGGATATTCACCCCTCCACTTT. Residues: CASSSPGGYSPLHF.